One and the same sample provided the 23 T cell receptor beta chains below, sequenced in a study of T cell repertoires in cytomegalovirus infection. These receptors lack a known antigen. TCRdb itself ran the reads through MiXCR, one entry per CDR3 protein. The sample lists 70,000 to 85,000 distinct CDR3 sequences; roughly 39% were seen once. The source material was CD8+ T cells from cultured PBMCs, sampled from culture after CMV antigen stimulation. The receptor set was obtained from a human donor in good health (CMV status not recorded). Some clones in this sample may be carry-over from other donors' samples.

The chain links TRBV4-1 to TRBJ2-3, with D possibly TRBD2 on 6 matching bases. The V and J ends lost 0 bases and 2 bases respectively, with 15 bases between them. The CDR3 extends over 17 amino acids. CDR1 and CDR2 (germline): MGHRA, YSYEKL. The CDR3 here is CASSQDPAGWPTDTQYF. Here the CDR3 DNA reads TGCGCCAGCAGCCAAGATCCTGCGGGGTGGCCCACAGATACGCAGTATTTT.

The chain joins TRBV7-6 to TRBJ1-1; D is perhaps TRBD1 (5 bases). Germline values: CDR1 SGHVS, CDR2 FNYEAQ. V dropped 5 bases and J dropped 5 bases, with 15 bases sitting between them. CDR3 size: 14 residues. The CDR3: CASSPRGGNTEAFF. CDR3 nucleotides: TGTGCCAGCAGCCCCCGGGGGGGGAATACTGAAGCTTTCTTT. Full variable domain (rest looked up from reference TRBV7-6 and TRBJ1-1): GAGVSQSPRYKVTKRGQDVALRCDPISGHVSLYWYRQALGQGPEFLTYFNYEAQQDKSGLPNDRFSAERPEGSISTLTIQRTEQRDSAMYRCASSPRGGNTEAFFGQGTRLTVV.

The CDR3 loop is CASTGENTEAFF. In DNA form, the CDR3 reads TGTGCCAGTACCGGAGAGAACACTGAAGCTTTCTTT. J is TRBJ1-1 and V is TRBV19; no firm D call. Germline values: CDR1 LNHDA, CDR2 SQIVND (reference sequence). V lost 7 bases and J 1 base, leaving 7 bases between the germline ends. CDR3 length: 12 residues.

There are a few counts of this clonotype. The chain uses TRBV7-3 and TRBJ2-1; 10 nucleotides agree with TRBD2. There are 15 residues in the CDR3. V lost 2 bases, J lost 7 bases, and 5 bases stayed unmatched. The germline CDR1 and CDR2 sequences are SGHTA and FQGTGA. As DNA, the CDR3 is TGTGCCAGCAGCTTACAGCGGGGGGGTTCGAATGAGCAGTTCTTC. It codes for CASSLQRGGSNEQFF.

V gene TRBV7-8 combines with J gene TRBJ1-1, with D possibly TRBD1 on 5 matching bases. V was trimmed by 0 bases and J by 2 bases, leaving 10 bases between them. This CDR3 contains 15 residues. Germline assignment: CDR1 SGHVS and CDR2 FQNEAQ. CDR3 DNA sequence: TGTGCCAGCAGCTTAGCTCAGGGACCAAACACTGAAGCTTTCTTT. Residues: CASSLAQGPNTEAFF.

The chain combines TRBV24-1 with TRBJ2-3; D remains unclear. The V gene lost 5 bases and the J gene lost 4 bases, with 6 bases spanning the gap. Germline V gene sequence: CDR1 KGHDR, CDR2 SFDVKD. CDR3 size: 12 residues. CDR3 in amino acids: CATSGSADTQYF. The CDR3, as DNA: TGTGCCACCAGTGGCAGCGCAGATACGCAGTATTTT.

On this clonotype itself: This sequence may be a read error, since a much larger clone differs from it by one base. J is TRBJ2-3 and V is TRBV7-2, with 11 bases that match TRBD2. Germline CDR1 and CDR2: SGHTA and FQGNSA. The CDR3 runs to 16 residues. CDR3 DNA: TGTGCCAACAGCTTAAGACTAGCGGGGTTGGTAGATACGCAGTATTTT. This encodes CANSLRLAGLVDTQYF.

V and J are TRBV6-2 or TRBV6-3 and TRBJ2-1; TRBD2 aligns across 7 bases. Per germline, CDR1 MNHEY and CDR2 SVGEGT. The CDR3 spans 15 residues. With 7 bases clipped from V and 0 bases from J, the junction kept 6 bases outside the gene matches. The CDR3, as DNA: TGTGCCAGCACCATCAGCGGGGACTCCTACAATGAGCAGTTCTTC. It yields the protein CASTISGDSYNEQFF.

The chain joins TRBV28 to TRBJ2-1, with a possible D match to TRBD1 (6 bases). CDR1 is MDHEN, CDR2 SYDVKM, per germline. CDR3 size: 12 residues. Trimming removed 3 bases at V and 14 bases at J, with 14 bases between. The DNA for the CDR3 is TGTGCCAGCAGTTTGACTCGGGGACATAAGTTCTTC. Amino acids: CASSLTRGHKFF.

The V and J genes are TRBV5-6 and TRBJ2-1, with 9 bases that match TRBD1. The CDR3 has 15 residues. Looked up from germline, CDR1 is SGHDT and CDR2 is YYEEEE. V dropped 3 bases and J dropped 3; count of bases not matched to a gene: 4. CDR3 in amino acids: CASSSGTGYYNEQFF. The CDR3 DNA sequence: TGTGCCAGCAGCTCGGGGACAGGGTACTACAATGAGCAGTTCTTC.

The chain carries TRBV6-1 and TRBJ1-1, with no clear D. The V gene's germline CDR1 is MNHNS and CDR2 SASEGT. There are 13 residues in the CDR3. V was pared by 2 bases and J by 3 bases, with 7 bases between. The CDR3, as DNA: TGTGCCAGCAGTGAATTCGTGGACACTGAAGCTTTCTTT. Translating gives CASSEFVDTEAFF.

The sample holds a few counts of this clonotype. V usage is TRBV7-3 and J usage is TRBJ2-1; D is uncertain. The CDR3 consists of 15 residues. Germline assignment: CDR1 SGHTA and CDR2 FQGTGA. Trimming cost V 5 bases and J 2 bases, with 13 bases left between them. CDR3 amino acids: CASSPGLTPYNEQFF. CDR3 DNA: TGTGCCAGCAGCCCCGGTTTGACCCCCTACAATGAGCAGTTCTTC.

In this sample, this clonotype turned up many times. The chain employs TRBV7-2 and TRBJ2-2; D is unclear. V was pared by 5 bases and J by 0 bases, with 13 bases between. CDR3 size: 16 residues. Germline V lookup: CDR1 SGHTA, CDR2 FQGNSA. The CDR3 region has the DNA TGTGCCAGCAGCCAAACGGAGCCTCCGAACACCGGGGAGCTGTTTTTT. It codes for CASSQTEPPNTGELFF.

The DNA of the CDR3 is TGTGCCAGCAGCCCAGGAGACAGAATCTATGGCTACACCTTC. This gives the protein CASSPGDRIYGYTF. The chain employs TRBV9 and TRBJ1-2; weak D call: TRBD1 (5 bases). This CDR3 has 14 amino acids. V was clipped by 4 bases and J by 4 bases, with 14 bases between them. CDR1 SGDLS and CDR2 YYNGEE come from the germline V gene.

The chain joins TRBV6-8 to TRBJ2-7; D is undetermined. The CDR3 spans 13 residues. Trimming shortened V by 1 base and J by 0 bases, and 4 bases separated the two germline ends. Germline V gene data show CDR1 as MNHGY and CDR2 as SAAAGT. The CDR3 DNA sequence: TGTGCCAGCAGTTACTTCAACTCCTACGAGCAGTACTTC. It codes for CASSYFNSYEQYF.

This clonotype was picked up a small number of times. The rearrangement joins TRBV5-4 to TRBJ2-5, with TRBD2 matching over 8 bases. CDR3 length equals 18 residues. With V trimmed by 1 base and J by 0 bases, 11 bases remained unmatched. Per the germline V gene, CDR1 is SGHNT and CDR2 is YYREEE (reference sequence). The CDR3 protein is CASSLFPAGAPYQETQYF. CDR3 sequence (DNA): TGTGCCAGCAGCTTGTTTCCAGCGGGGGCCCCGTACCAAGAGACCCAGTACTTC. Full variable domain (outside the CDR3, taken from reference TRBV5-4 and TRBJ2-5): ETGVTQSPTHLIKTRGQQVTLRCSSQSGHNTVSWYQQALGQGPQFIFQYYREEENGRGNFPPRFSGLQFPNYSSELNVNALELDDSALYLCASSLFPAGAPYQETQYFGPGTRLLVL.

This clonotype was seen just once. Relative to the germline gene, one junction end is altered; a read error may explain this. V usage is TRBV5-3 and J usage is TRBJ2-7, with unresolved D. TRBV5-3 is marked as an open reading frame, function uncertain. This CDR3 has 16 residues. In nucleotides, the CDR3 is TGTGCCAGCAGCTTGGGTAGGCGTGCAGCAGACTACGAGCAGTACTTC. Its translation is CASSLGRRAADYEQYF.

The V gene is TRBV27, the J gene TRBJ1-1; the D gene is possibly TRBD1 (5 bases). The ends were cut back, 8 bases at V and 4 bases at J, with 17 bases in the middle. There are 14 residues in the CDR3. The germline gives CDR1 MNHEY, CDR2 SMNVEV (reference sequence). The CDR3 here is CASSPGGASTEAFF. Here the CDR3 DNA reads TGTGCCAGCTCACCCGGGGGAGCGAGCACTGAAGCTTTCTTT.

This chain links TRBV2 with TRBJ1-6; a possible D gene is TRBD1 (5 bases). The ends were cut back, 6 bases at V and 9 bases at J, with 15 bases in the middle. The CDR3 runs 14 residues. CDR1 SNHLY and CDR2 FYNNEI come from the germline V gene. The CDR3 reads CASRATGIRSPLHF. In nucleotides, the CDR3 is TGTGCCAGCAGGGCAACAGGAATACGTTCACCCCTCCACTTT.

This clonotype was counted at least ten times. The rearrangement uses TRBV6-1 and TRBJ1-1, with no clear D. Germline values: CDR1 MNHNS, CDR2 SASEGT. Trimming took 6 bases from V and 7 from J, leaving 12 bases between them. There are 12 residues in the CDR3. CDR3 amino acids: CASSPGGLEAFF. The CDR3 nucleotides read TGTGCCAGCAGCCCCGGAGGGCTTGAAGCTTTCTTT.

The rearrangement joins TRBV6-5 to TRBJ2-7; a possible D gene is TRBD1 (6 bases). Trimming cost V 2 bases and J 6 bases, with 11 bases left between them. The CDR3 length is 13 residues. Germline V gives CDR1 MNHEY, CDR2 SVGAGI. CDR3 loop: CASSYLDSGEQYF. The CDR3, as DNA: TGTGCCAGCAGTTACCTGGACAGTGGCGAGCAGTACTTC.

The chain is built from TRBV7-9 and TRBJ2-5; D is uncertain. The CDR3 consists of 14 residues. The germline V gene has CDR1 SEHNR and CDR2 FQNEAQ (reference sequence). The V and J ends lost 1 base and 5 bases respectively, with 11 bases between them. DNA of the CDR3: TGTGCCAGCAGCTTAGATCTCCAGCTCGAGACCCAGTACTTC. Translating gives CASSLDLQLETQYF.

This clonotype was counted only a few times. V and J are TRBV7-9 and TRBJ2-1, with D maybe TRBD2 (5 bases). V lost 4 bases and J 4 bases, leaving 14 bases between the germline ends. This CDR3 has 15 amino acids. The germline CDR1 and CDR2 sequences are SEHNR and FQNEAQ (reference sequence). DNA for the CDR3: TGTGCCAGCAGCTCTGGTCGGACTCCTTACAATGAGCAGTTCTTC. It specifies CASSSGRTPYNEQFF.